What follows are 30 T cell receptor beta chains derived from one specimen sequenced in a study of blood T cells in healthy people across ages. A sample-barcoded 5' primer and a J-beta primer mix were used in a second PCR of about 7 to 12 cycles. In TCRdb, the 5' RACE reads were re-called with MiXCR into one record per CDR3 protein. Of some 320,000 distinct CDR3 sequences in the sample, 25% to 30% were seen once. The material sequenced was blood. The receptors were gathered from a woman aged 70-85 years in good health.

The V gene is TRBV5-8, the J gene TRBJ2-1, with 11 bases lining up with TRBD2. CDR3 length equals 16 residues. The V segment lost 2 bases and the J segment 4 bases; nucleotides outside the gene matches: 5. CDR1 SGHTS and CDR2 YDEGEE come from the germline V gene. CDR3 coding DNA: TGTGCCAGCAGCTTCCTTAGCGGGAGGGGTTACAATGAGCAGTTCTTC. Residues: CASSFLSGRGYNEQFF.

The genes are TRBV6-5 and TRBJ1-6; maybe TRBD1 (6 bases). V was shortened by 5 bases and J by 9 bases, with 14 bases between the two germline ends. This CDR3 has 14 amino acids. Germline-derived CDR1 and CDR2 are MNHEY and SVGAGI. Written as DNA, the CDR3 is TGTGCCAGCAGTGGGCAGGGGATCTCTTCACCCCTCCACTTT. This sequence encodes CASSGQGISSPLHF.

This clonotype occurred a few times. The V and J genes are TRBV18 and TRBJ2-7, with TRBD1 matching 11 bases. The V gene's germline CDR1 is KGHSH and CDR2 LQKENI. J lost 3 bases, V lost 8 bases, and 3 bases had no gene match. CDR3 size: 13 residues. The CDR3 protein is CASGGTGGYEQYF. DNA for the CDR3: TGTGCCAGCGGCGGGACAGGGGGCTACGAGCAGTACTTC.

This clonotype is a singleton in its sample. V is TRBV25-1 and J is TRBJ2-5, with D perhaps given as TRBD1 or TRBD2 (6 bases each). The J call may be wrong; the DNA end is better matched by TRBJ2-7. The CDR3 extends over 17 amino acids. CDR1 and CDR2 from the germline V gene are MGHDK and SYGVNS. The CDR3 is CASSETGAAGNPYEQYF. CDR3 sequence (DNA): TGTGCCAGCAGTGAAACGGGGGCGGCAGGGAACCCCTACGAGCAGTACTTC.

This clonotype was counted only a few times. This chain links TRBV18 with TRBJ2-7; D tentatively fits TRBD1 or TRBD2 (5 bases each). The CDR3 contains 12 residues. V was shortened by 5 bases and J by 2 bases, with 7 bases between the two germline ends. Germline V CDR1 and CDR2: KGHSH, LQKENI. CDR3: CASSGGTYEQYF. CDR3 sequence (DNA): TGTGCCAGCTCAGGGGGTACCTACGAGCAGTACTTC.

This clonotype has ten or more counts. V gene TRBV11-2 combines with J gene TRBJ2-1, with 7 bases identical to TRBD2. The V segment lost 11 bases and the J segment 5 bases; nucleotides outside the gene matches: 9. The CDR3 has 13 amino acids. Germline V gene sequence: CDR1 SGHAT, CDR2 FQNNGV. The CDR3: CAGGGSQHNEQFF. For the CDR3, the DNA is TGTGCCGGAGGCGGGAGTCAACACAATGAGCAGTTCTTC.

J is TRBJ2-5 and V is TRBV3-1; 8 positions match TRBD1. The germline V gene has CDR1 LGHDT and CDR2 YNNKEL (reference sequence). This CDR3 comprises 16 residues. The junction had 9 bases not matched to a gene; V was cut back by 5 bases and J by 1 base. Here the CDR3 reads CASSALDRVFQETQYF. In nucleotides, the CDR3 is TGTGCCAGCAGCGCCCTGGACAGGGTTTTCCAAGAGACCCAGTACTTC.

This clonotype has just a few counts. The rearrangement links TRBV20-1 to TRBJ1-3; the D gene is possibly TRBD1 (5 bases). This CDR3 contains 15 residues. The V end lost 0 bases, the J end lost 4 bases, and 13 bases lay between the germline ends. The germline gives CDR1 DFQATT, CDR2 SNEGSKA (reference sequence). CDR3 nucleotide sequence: TGCAGTGCTAGAGATTTCCAGGGAGTGGGAAACACCATATATTTT. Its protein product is CSARDFQGVGNTIYF.

The CDR3 here is CASSLGLTRGPEAFF. In DNA, the CDR3 is TGTGCCAGCAGCTTAGGTTTGACTCGGGGGCCTGAAGCTTTCTTT. The chain couples TRBV7-9 to TRBJ1-1; a weak D match, TRBD1 (6 bases). This CDR3 has 15 residues. Germline V gives CDR1 SEHNR, CDR2 FQNEAQ (reference sequence). V shed 1 base and J shed 6 bases, with 15 bases lying between them. Supplemented by reference TRBV7-9 and TRBJ1-1, the full variable domain reads DTGVSQNPRHKITKRGQNVTFRCDPISEHNRLYWYRQTLGQGPEFLTYFQNEAQLEKSRLLSDRFSAERPKGSFSTLEIQRTEQGDSAMYLCASSLGLTRGPEAFFGQGTRLTVV.

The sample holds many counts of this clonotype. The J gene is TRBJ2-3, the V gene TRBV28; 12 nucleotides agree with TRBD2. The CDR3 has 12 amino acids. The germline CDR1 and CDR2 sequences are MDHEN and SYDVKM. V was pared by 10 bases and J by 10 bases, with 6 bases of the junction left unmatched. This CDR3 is CATSGRDPPQYF. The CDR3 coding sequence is TGTGCCACTAGCGGGAGGGACCCTCCGCAGTATTTT.

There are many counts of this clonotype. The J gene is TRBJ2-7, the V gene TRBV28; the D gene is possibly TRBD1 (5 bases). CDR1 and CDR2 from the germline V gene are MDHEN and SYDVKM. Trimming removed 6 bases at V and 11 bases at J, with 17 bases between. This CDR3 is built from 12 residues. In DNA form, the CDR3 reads TGTGCCAGCAGCCCCCCGGACACCCCTAAGTACTTC. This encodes CASSPPDTPKYF.

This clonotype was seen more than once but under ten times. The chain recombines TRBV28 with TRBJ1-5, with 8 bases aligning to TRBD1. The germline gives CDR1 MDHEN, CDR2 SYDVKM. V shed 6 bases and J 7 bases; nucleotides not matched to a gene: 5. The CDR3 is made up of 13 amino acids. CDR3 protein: CASSDRGEQPQHF. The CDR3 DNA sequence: TGTGCCAGCAGCGACAGGGGTGAACAGCCCCAGCATTTT.

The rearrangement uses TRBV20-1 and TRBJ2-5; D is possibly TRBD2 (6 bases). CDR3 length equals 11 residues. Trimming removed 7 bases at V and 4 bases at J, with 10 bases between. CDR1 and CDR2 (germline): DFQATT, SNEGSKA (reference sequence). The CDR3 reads CSGRAGETQYF. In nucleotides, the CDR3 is TGCAGTGGGAGGGCGGGAGAGACCCAGTACTTC.

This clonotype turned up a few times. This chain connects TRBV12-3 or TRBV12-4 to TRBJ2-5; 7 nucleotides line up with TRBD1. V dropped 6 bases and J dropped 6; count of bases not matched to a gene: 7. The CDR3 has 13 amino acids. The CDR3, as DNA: TGTGCCAGCAGCAAGACAGGGCCGAAGACCCAGTACTTC. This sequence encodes CASSKTGPKTQYF.

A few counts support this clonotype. The CDR3 DNA reads TGTGCCAGCAGCCAACGCGGGAGGGCCACAGATACGCAGTATTTT. Translated, it gives CASSQRGRATDTQYF. The rearrangement joins TRBV3-1 to TRBJ2-3; 9 positions agree with TRBD2. The CDR3 runs to 15 residues. After removal of 2 bases from V and 2 bases from J, the junction contained 2 bases not matched to a gene. Germline V gene lookup returns CDR1 LGHDT and CDR2 YNNKEL (reference sequence).

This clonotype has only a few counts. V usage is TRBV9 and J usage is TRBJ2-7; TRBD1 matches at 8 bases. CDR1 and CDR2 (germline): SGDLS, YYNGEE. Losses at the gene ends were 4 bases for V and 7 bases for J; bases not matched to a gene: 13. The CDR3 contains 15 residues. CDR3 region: CASSPVDTGGGEQYF. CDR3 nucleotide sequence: TGTGCCAGCAGCCCAGTGGACACAGGGGGTGGAGAGCAGTACTTC.

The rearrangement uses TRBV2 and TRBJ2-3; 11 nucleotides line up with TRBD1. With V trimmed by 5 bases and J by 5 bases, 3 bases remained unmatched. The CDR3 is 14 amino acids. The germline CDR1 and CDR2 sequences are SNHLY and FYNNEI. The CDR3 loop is CASSPDRGRDTQYF. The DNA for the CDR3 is TGTGCCAGCAGTCCGGACAGGGGGCGAGATACGCAGTATTTT.

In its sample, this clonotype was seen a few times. The CDR3 sequence: CASSAEGDTQYF. CDR3 nucleotide sequence: TGTGCCAGCAGTGCGGAGGGAGATACGCAGTATTTT. The rearrangement uses TRBV2 and TRBJ2-3, with D possibly matching TRBD2 (6 bases). This CDR3 region has 12 residues. V dropped 4 bases and J dropped 5 bases, with 7 bases sitting between them. The germline V gene encodes CDR1 SNHLY and CDR2 FYNNEI.

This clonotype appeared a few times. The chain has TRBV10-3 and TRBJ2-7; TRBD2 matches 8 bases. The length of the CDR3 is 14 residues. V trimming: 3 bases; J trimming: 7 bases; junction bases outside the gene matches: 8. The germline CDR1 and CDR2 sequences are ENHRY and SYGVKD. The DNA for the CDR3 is TGTGCCATCAGTGAACAGCGGGAGATGGGGGAGCAGTACTTC. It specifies CAISEQREMGEQYF.

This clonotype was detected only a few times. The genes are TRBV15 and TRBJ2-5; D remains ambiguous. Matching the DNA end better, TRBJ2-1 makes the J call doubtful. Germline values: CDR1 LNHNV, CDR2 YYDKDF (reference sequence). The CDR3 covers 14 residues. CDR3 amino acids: CATRTEHLSNEQFF. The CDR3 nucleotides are TGTGCCACCAGAACGGAACACCTAAGCAATGAGCAGTTCTTC.

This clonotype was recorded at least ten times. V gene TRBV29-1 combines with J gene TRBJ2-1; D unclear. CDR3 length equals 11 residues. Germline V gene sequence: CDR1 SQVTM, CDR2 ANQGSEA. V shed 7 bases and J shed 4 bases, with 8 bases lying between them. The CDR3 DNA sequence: TGCAGCGACAGCCCTTACAATGAGCAGTTCTTC. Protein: CSDSPYNEQFF.

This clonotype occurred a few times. DNA for the CDR3: TGTGCCAGCAGCTTAGGGTTTGTCGGGGGCTCTGGAAACACCATATATTTT. Translating gives CASSLGFVGGSGNTIYF. The chain joins TRBV7-2 to TRBJ1-3, with a possible D match to TRBD1 (5 bases). Germline V lookup: CDR1 SGHTA, CDR2 FQGNSA. The length of the CDR3 is 17 residues. Trimming removed 1 base from V and 0 bases from J, with 13 bases in between.

The CDR3 DNA follows: TGTGCCAGCAGCAGGACTAGCGGGGGTAATGATGAGCAGTTCTTC. This encodes CASSRTSGGNDEQFF. The chain is built from TRBV7-9 and TRBJ2-1; 13 bases line up with TRBD2. CDR3 length equals 15 residues. Germline CDR1 reads SEHNR; CDR2 reads FQNEAQ (reference sequence). V shed 5 bases, J shed 8 bases, and the junction held 6 bases outside the gene matches.

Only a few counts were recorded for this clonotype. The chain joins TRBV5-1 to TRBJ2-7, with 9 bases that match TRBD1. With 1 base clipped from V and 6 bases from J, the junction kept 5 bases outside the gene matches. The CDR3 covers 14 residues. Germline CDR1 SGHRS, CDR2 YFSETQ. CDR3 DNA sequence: TGCGCCAGCAGCTTGACAGGGGGCACAGGCGAGCAGTACTTC. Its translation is CASSLTGGTGEQYF.

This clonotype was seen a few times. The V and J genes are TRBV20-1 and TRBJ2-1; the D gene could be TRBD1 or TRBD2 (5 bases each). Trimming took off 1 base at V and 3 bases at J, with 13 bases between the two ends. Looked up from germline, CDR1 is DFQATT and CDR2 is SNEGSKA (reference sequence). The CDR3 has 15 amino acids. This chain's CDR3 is CSARAGAARYNEQFF. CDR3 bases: TGCAGTGCTAGAGCCGGGGCGGCCCGCTACAATGAGCAGTTCTTC.

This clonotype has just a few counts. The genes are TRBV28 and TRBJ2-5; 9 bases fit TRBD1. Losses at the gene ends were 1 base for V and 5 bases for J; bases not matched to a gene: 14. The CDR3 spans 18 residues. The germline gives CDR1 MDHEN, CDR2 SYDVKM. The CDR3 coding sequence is TGTGCCAGCAGTTTATTTAGCCCCTTCGGACAGGGGATCGAGACCCAGTACTTC. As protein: CASSLFSPFGQGIETQYF.

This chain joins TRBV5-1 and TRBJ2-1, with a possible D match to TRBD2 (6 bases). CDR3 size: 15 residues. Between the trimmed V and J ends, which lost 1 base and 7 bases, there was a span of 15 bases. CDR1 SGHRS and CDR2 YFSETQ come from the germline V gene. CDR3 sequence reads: CASSLSSGVSNEQFF. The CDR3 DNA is TGCGCCAGCAGCTTGTCGTCGGGGGTTAGTAATGAGCAGTTCTTC.

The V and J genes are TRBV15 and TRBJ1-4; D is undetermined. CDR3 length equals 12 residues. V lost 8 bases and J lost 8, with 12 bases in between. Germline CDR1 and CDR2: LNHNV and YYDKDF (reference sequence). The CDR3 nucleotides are TGTGCCACCCGCTCAGTCGAGGAAAAACTGTTTTTT. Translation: CATRSVEEKLFF.

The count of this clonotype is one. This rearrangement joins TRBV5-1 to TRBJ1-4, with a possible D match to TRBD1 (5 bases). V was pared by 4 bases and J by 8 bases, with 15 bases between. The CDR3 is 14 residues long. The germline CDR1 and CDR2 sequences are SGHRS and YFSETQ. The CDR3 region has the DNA TGCGCCAGCAGCCAGCAGGGAACGGGAGAAAAACTGTTTTTT. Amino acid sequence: CASSQQGTGEKLFF.

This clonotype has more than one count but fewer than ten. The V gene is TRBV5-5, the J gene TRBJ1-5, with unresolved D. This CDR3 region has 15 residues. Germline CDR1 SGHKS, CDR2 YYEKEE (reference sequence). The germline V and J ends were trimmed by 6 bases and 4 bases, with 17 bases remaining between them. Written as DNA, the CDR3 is TGTGCCAGCACCCCGGGTGGGAGCCCAAATCAGCCCCAGCATTTT. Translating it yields CASTPGGSPNQPQHF.